Listed below are T cell receptor beta chains from one sample, sequenced in a study of blood T cell repertoires in COVID-19. Assay: immunoSEQ multiplex PCR; the TCRdb copy retains only in-frame clones and omits some. Of 400,000 to 500,000 clones detected, roughly 88% appear once; the ten largest clones hold roughly 1.4%. The sequenced sample was peripheral blood. These receptors originate from a woman aged 30 to 39 with active or convalescent COVID-19. Each CDR3 is given with its conserved first and last residue. D genes are given only for firm matches. Size values are once, few and many counts, or a class for expanded clones, and some rows have none.

d_call	v_call	j_call	clone_size	cdr3_nt	cdr3_aa
TRBD2	TRBV5-1	TRBJ2-7	-	TGCGCCAGCAGCCCCTCCCGACTAGCGGGAGGGCCGGTGGACGAGCAGTACTTC	CASSPSRLAGGPVDEQYF
-	TRBV19	TRBJ1-2	-	TGTGCCAGTAGTATAGTTGGGGGGGACAAAGGGCCTTTCTATGGCTACACCTTC	CASSIVGGDKGPFYGYTF
-	TRBV18	TRBJ1-1	-	TGTGCCAGCTCACCGGGACAACCGAACACTGAAGCTTTCTTT	CASSPGQPNTEAFF
-	TRBV3-1/TRBV3-2	TRBJ1-2	-	TGTGCCAGCAGCTTCCGCTCACAGGGTACACCGTCTACTAACTATGGCTACACCTTC	CASSFRSQGTPSTNYGYTF
-	TRBV3-1/TRBV3-2	TRBJ2-7	-	TGTGCCAGCAGCCATGGGGGCGGGGGCGGCGGTTACGAGCAGTACTTC	CASSHGGGGGGYEQYF
TRBD1	TRBV7-9	TRBJ2-6	-	TGTGCCAGCAGCTTAGAGACAGGGGGCGCTGGGGCCAACGTCCTGACTTTC	CASSLETGGAGANVLTF
TRBD2	TRBV6-5	TRBJ2-2	-	TGTGCCAGCAGTTTCTTTAGCGGGGGGGCCGGGCTGTTTTTT	CASSFFSGGAGLFF
-	TRBV5-1	TRBJ1-2	-	TGCGCCAGCAGCGTCCAATACAGGCAAAACTATGGCTACACCTTC	CASSVQYRQNYGYTF
-	TRBV11-2	TRBJ1-2	once	TGTGCCAGCAGCTTAGATCGGACAAGCTATGGCTACACCTTC	CASSLDRTSYGYTF
TRBD1	TRBV6-5	TRBJ1-5	few	TGTGCCAGCAGTCGGACAGGGTCCTGGTGGCAGCCCCAGCATTTT	CASSRTGSWWQPQHF
-	TRBV25-1	TRBJ2-7	-	TGTGCCAGCAGTGATTCTGTCAGGGGATCCTACGAGCAGTACTTC	CASSDSVRGSYEQYF
-	TRBV21-1	TRBJ2-7	once	TGTGCCAGCAGTCAGGTAGCGGGGCGACAGCATTCCTACGAGCAGTACTTC	CASSQVAGRQHSYEQYF
-	TRBV7-9	TRBJ2-2	-	TGTGCCAGCAGCTTAGTGTATTTTGAGACCGGGGAGCTGTTTTTT	CASSLVYFETGELFF
TRBD1	TRBV5-6	TRBJ1-2	-	TGTGCCAGCAGCTTTGGGACAGGGACGCGTGGCTACACCTTC	CASSFGTGTRGYTF
-	TRBV18	TRBJ1-1	-	TGTGCCAGCTCACCGGGACGGGGGGACACTGAAGCTTTCTTT	CASSPGRGDTEAFF
-	TRBV10-2	TRBJ1-1	-	TGCGCCAGCAGTGAAACAGGGCCGCTCACTGAAGCTTTCTTT	CASSETGPLTEAFF
-	TRBV18	TRBJ2-3	-	TGTGCCAGCTCACCCCAGAGAGGGGGAGATACGCAGTATTTT	CASSPQRGGDTQYF
TRBD2	TRBV4-1	TRBJ2-5	-	TGCGCCAGCAGCGGCCGACTAGCGGAGACCCAGTACTTC	CASSGRLAETQYF
-	TRBV5-1	TRBJ1-1	-	TGCGCCAGCAGCTTGTTGCAGGGCAAAATGAACACTGAAGCTTTCTTT	CASSLLQGKMNTEAFF
TRBD2	TRBV4-2	TRBJ2-1	-	TGTGCCAGCAGCCAAGAATCCCTTCTACTAGCGGGGGCTAACAATGAGCAGTTCTTC	CASSQESLLLAGANNEQFF
-	TRBV10-3	TRBJ1-3	-	TGTGCCATCAGTGAGTCCGGGACACCGAGCTCTGGAAACACCATATATTTT	CAISESGTPSSGNTIYF
TRBD2	TRBV29-1	TRBJ2-3	-	TGCAGCTCTGTCCCTAGCGGGAGGGCAGATACGCAGTATTTT	CSSVPSGRADTQYF
TRBD2	TRBV30	TRBJ2-7	-	TGTGCCTGGGGCGGACTAGCCGATTACGAGCAGTACTTC	CAWGGLADYEQYF
-	TRBV6-2/TRBV6-3	TRBJ2-1	-	TGTGCCAGCAGTTACCCTTCCGCGGGTGAGCAGTTCTTC	CASSYPSAGEQFF
-	TRBV7-2	TRBJ1-3	-	TGTGCCAGCAGCTTATTCCTCTCTGGAAACACCATATATTTT	CASSLFLSGNTIYF
TRBD2	TRBV7-2	TRBJ2-3	-	TGTGCCAGCAGAGTGAGCGGGAGTTCTGATACGCAGTATTTT	CASRVSGSSDTQYF
-	TRBV21-1	TRBJ2-2	-	TGTGCCAGGGACAGCACCCACAACCGGGGAGCTGTTTTT	CARDSTHNRGAVF
-	TRBV5-6	TRBJ1-4	-	TGTGCCAGCAGCTTTAGGGGGTTTAATGAAAAACTGTTTTTT	CASSFRGFNEKLFF
-	TRBV28	TRBJ2-3	-	TGTGCCAGCAGTTTAAGAGGGGGGGTGGCAGATACGCAGTATTTT	CASSLRGGVADTQYF
-	TRBV4-2	TRBJ2-5	-	TGTGCCAGCAGCCAAGAGAGGGGGTGGGAGACCCAGTACTTC	CASSQERGWETQYF
-	TRBV5-1	TRBJ1-2	-	TGCGCCAGCAGCAACACAGGTGGTGGCTACACCTTC	CASSNTGGGYTF
-	TRBV15	TRBJ1-1	-	TGTGCCACCAGCAGTTCAGGGTTGGGCACTGAAGCTTTCTTT	CATSSSGLGTEAFF
-	TRBV19	TRBJ2-7	-	TGTGCCAGTAGTATAGTTTACGACAGTAGCTACGAGCAGTACTTC	CASSIVYDSSYEQYF
-	TRBV6-1	TRBJ2-7	-	TGTGCCAGCAGTGAGGTGGGCTCCCTCATCTACGAGCAGTACTTC	CASSEVGSLIYEQYF
TRBD1	TRBV6-1	TRBJ1-2	-	TGTGCCAGCAGTGAAAGATGGGGACAGGCTAACTATGGCTACACCTTC	CASSERWGQANYGYTF
-	TRBV5-8	TRBJ2-7	once	TGTGCCAGCAGCTTGTCCTCACTGTCCTACGAGCAGTACTTC	CASSLSSLSYEQYF
TRBD1	TRBV6-5	TRBJ1-2	once	TGTGCCAGCAGTTACGTTGGGACAGGGAGCTATGGCTACACCTTC	CASSYVGTGSYGYTF
-	TRBV28	TRBJ1-2	-	TGTGCCAGCGGAAGGGGAAGAGCTAACTATGGCTACACCTTC	CASGRGRANYGYTF
TRBD2	TRBV7-6	TRBJ2-1	-	TGTGCCAGCAGCCCAGAGGCCCCGGGACTAGCGATTTTCTCCTACAATGAGCAGTTCTTC	CASSPEAPGLAIFSYNEQFF